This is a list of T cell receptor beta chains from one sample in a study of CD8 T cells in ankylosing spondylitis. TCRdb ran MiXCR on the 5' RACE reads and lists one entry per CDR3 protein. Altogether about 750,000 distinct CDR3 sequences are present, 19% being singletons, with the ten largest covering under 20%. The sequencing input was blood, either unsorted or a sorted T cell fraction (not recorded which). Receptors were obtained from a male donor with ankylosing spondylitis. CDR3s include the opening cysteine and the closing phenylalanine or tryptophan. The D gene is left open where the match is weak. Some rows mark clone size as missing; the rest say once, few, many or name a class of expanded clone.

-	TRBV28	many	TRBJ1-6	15	TGTGCCAGCAGTTTTAACTCAGGGAGGAATTCACCCCTCCACTTT	CASSFNSGRNSPLHF
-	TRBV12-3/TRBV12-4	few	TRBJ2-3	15	TGTGCCAGCAGTTTATCCGGGCAGGGCACAGATACGCAGTATTTT	CASSLSGQGTDTQYF
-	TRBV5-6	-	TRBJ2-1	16	TGTGCCAGCAGCTTGGCGGGTGGGGGGGCAGTCAATGAGCAGTTCTTC	CASSLAGGGAVNEQFF
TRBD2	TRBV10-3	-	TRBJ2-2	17	TGTGCCATCAGTGTAATACCGGGAGGGCAGAACACCGGGGAGCTGTTTTTT	CAISVIPGGQNTGELFF
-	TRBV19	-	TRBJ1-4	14	TGTGCCAGTAGTACCGGGACAAGCAATGAAAAACTGTTTTTT	CASSTGTSNEKLFF
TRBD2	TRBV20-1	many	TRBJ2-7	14	TGCAGTGCTAGAGTAGCGGGGAGCGGGTACGAGCAGTACTTC	CSARVAGSGYEQYF
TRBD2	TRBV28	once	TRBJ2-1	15	TGTGCCGGCAGTCCCCGTAGTAGCGGGAGAAATGAGCAGTTCTTC	CAGSPRSSGRNEQFF
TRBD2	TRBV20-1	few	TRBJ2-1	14	TGCAGTGCTAGAGGACTAGCGGGAGTCAATGAGCAGTTCTTC	CSARGLAGVNEQFF
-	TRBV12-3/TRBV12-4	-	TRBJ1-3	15	TGTGCCAGCAGTAGGGACATAAGCTCTGGAAACACCATATATTTT	CASSRDISSGNTIYF
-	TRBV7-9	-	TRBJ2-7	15	TGTGCCAGCAGCTCACCGGGACAAGACCCCCACGAGCAGTACTTC	CASSSPGQDPHEQYF
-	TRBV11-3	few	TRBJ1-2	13	TGTGCCAGCAGCTTTCAACGGAATTATGGCTACACCTTC	CASSFQRNYGYTF
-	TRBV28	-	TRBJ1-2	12	TGTGCCAGCAGCGGGGCAGACTATGGCTACACCTTC	CASSGADYGYTF
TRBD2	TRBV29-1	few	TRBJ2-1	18	TGCAGCGTCGAGGGGTCTAGCGGGGGATTTAGCTCCTACAATGAGCAGTTCTTC	CSVEGSSGGFSSYNEQFF
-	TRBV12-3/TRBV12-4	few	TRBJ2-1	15	TGTGCCAGCAGTGCGGGACGCAGCTCCTACAATGAGCAGTTCTTC	CASSAGRSSYNEQFF
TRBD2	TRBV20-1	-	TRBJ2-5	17	TGCAGTGCTAGAGATCGGCCTAGCGGGGGGGCCGTCGAGACCCAGTACTTC	CSARDRPSGGAVETQYF
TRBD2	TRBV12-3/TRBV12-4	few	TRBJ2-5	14	TGTGCCACAGGCGGGCTAGCGGGGTTGGAGACCCAGTACTTC	CATGGLAGLETQYF
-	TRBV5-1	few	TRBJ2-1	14	TGCGCCAGCAGCACAATTGGAGGGGGGAATGAGCAGTTCTTC	CASSTIGGGNEQFF
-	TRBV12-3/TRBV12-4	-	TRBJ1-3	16	TGTGCCAGCACCCCCACAGGGACCTACTCTGGAAACACCATATATTTT	CASTPTGTYSGNTIYF
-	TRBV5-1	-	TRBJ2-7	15	TGCGCCAGCAGCTTGGAGGAGGCATGGGGCTACGAGCAGTACTTC	CASSLEEAWGYEQYF
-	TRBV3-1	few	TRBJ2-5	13	TGTGCCAGCAGCGCCCCTTACGAAGAGACCCAGTACTTC	CASSAPYEETQYF
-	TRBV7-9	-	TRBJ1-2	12	TGTGCCAGCAGCATCCCGATCCATGGCTACACCTTC	CASSIPIHGYTF
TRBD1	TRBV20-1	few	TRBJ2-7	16	TGCAGTGCTAGAGATCAGGACGGGACAGGGGCCCGGGAGCAGTACTTC	CSARDQDGTGAREQYF
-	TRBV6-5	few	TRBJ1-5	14	TGTGCCAGCAGTTCGCAGGCGGGCAATCAGCCCCAGCATTTT	CASSSQAGNQPQHF
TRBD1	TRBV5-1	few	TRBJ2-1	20	TGCGCCAGCAGCCGCTCGGGACAGAGCTTTTCACAGGCTCATTACAATGAGCAGTTCTTC	CASSRSGQSFSQAHYNEQFF
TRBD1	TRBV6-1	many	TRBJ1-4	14	TGTGCCAGCCAGACAGGGCCAACTAATGAAAAACTGTTTTTT	CASQTGPTNEKLFF
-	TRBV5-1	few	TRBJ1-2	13	TGCGCCAGCAGCGAAGGACCCGCAAGTGGCTACACCTTC	CASSEGPASGYTF
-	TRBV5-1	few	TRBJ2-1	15	TGCGCCAGCAGCCCGGGTAGCGGCCCGTACAATGAGCAGTTCTTC	CASSPGSGPYNEQFF
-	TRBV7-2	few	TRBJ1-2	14	TGTGCCAGCAGCCCTAGCCAGGGATCGTATGGCTACACCTTC	CASSPSQGSYGYTF
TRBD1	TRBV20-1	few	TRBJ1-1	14	TGCAGTGCTAGTGCTTACACAGGGGATTTCAAAGCTTTCTTT	CSASAYTGDFKAFF
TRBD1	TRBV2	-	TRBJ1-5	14	TGTGCCAGCAGGGACAGGGTTAGCAATCAGCCCCAGCATTTT	CASRDRVSNQPQHF
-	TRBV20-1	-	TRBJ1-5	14	TGCAGTGCTAGAGGGCATATAGTTACGCAGCCCCAGCATTTT	CSARGHIVTQPQHF
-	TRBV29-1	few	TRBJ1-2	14	TGCAGCGTTGAAAGGGACACGGGCGTCGGCGGCTACACCTTC	CSVERDTGVGGYTF
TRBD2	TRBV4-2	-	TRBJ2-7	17	TGTGCCAGCAGCCAAGGGGAGGGCAGGGTAATAGCCTACGCGCAGTACTTC	CASSQGEGRVIAYAQYF
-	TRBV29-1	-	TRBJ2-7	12	TGCAGCGTTGTGGGGCTAGACTACGAGCAGTACTTC	CSVVGLDYEQYF
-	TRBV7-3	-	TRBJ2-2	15	TGTGCCAGCTCATATACTAGCTCGGGGGTCGGGGAGCTGTTTTTT	CASSYTSSGVGELFF
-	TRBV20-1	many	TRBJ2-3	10	TGCAGCGGCGGCGGAGATACGCAGTATTTT	CSGGGDTQYF
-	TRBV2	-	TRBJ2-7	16	TGTGCCAGCAGTGAAGCGGGGGTAGGGAACGGCTACGAGCAGTACTTC	CASSEAGVGNGYEQYF
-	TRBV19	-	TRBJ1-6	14	TGTGCCAGTAGTACCCGGGTTGTGAATTCACCCCTCCACTTT	CASSTRVVNSPLHF
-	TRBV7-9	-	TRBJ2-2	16	TGTGCCAGCAGCCTTACCGGGGCGACGAACACCGGGGAGCTGTTTTTT	CASSLTGATNTGELFF
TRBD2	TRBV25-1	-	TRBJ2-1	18	TGTGCCAGCAGTGAATATGGCCTCACGGGACTAGCGGGGAATGAGCAGTTCTTC	CASSEYGLTGLAGNEQFF
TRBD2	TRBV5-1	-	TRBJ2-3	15	TGCGCCAGCAGCCCCGGAGCGGGAGTCTCAAATACGCAGTATTTT	CASSPGAGVSNTQYF
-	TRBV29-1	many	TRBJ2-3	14	TGCAGCGTTGAAATGGGACTGCCCACAGATACGCAGTATTTT	CSVEMGLPTDTQYF
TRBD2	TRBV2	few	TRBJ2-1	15	TGTGCCAGCAGGGTAGCGGGAGGGCCTGGAAATGAGCAGTTCTTC	CASRVAGGPGNEQFF
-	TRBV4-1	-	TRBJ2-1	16	TGCGCCAGCAGCCAAGAGGGGGTTTGGTCCTACAATGAGCAGTTCTTC	CASSQEGVWSYNEQFF
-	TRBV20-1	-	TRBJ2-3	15	TGCAGTGCTAGACGCCCGGGGGTCGGCACAGATACGCAGTATTTT	CSARRPGVGTDTQYF
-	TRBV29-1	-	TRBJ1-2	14	TGCAGCGTTGGACACAAACATGGAAACTATGGCTACACCTTC	CSVGHKHGNYGYTF
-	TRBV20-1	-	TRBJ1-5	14	TGCAGTGCCAGAGTGGGGGGCTCAACGGGGCCCCAGCATTTT	CSARVGGSTGPQHF
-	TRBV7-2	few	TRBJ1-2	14	TGTGCCAGCAGCTTAGGACTCCGGGGATATGGCTACACCTTC	CASSLGLRGYGYTF
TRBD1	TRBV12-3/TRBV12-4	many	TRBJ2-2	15	TGTGCCAGCAGTCCCGGGACAGGGAACACCGGGGAGCTGTTTTTT	CASSPGTGNTGELFF
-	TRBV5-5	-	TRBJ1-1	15	TGTGCCAGCAGCCCTCAGGTGGCGGGGATCGGTGAAGCTTTCTTT	CASSPQVAGIGEAFF
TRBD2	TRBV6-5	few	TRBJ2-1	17	TGTGCCAGCAGTTACTCGAGCCTAGCGGGAGTATACAATGAGCAGTTCTTC	CASSYSSLAGVYNEQFF
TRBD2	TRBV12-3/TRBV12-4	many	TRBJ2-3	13	TGTGCCAGCAGTTTAGAGCGGGGCGATACGCAGTATTTT	CASSLERGDTQYF